This TCR beta chain came from a study of cytomegalovirus exposure and HLA in healthy donors (dated by TCRdb to between 2016 and 2019). At the level of the whole study: An earlier analysis of approximately 640 of the donors reported 276 Gb of sequence data and roughly 100 million unique TCR beta sequences from 150 million to 200 million T cells. Roughly 290 gigabases of sequencing data and 70 million to 100 million unique TCR sequences made up an early release that covered under 750 HLA-typed donors. Among the roughly 400 genotyped donors, around 81% belonged to the genetic ancestry cluster associated with self-reported Caucasian donors. The study aimed to test whether signatures of past pathogen exposure could be identified by cataloging public T cell receptors. Using immunosequencing, the study profiled T cell repertoires from fewer than 700 subjects and related those repertoires to cytomegalovirus serostatus. Along with the roughly 710-subject first cohort, a separate validation cohort of over 90 different subjects was used. The study combined high-throughput TCR immunosequencing, statistical association of individual TCRs with disease status, and machine learning to predict cytomegalovirus infection status. A later analysis re-analyzed previously published TCR beta repertoires from roughly 600 donors and added high-resolution HLA genotyping to study TCR occurrence patterns. In the later analysis, no new phenotypic data were used to find candidate immune exposures; instead, reliance was placed on TCR beta sequences and their occurrence across donors. An earlier analysis of 500 to 650 of the donors applied high-throughput TCR beta sequencing to assess whether each TCR beta V gene segment acted as functional or pseudogenic. Donor age, sex, ethnicity and CMV serostatus were compiled together with the repertoire data. A later genetic analysis took genome-wide SNP genotypes for 398 of the 666 donors and used that subset as a discovery cohort. Every discovery cohort repertoire had been produced on one sequencing platform. HLA typing included class I and class II loci at four-digit resolution. The number of typed donors differed by locus: about 620-640 for A, B, C, DRB1 and DQB1; 500 to 550 for DQA1; 600 to 610 for DPA1; and some 470 for DPB1. Roughly 5 DR-DQ haplotypes were handled as single units for association and clustering, since linkage in the cohort was strong. Among some 410 genotyped donors of the cohort, an average of approximately 220,000 unique TCR beta nucleotide sequences was sequenced per donor, of which approximately 18% were non-productive.

The cohort consisted of 670 or so healthy bone marrow donors. At the time of sampling, every cohort member was nominally healthy, though immune exposures that went unrecorded were likely present. The donor tested CMV seronegative, placing the donor among the roughly 350 seronegative members of the cohort. Every donor gave a peripheral blood sample, and the peripheral blood mononuclear cells from that sample were used for TCR beta sequencing. The Qiagen DNeasy Blood Extraction Kit was used to extract genomic DNA from the blood cell samples. The paper's findings and limits, for the study overall: According to a later genetic analysis, donors in an Asian-associated ancestry cluster had fewer N-insertions in productive TCRs than the approximately 710-donor mean. In a later genetic analysis, a missense DCLRE1C variant was associated with V-gene and J-gene trimming of TCR beta chains, and the association was replicated in an independent cohort. In a later analysis, HLA-associated TCR beta chains showed more clonal expansion and lower generation probabilities than non-associated chains that were equally common. The 87-base-pair reads could not distinguish some IMGT-functional V segments, including TRBV6-2 and TRBV6-3, so those segments were excluded. The only immune exposure information available for the cohort was CMV serostatus. It was suggested by the authors that the approach could potentially be generalized to other disease states and immunological phenotypes. Most TCR sequences were seen in very few donors, while some public TCRs were found in many individuals. The study gave a list of about 170 TCR beta chains associated with cytomegalovirus. The cohort was sequenced for TCR beta chains only, and without alpha or paired-chain data the features that could be detected were limited. An earlier analysis of several hundred of the donors showed that most TCR beta V segments appeared in productive rearrangements either about 87% or about 30% of the time, which broadly matched IMGT annotations. In a later analysis, more than 15,000 TCR beta sequences were associated with specific HLA alleles at a false discovery rate of 0.05. In both the original and validation cohorts, the classifier was reported to diagnose cytomegalovirus status with high specificity and sensitivity. Linkage disequilibrium might explain the correlated functional status among segregating V segments, but an unknown experimental factor could not be ruled out. In a later analysis, most CMV-associated TCR beta chains were found to appear HLA-restricted, with HLA associations seemingly driven largely by CMV exposure. The presence/absence analyses assumed that sequencing depth was roughly uniform across donors, and that assumption may not be true. Three of the identified cytomegalovirus-associated TCR beta chains were confirmed in vitro to be specific for cytomegalovirus antigens. A group of highly shared sequence variants was considered likely to be a technical artifact of the sequencing pipeline. A later analysis found that TCR association rates varied across HLA loci, with DRB1 alleles showing the most associated TCRs and HLA-C alleles the fewest. A further reported finding was that TCR beta sequences accurately predicted the HLA-A and HLA-B alleles for most subjects in the first cohort. Because HLA typing was unavailable for some donors at each locus, only the typed subset was used in association tests. Several of the top co-occurrence clusters appeared to be linked to parvovirus B19, influenza, CMV and Epstein-Barr virus, according to a later analysis. Because counts were too low, 15 to 20 rarely observed V segments, including chromosome 9 orphons, were left out of the earlier analysis of 587 of the donors. When HLA alleles, especially DR and DQ, strongly co-occurred, attributing TCR associations to individual alleles was difficult.

Concerning this clone itself: Which antigen it targets is not known. No per-base quality is available; no much larger clone lies one base away.

Libraries were prepared through the immunoSEQ multiplex PCR assay. A mixture of 60 forward primers for TCR Vbeta segments and 13 reverse primers for TCR Jbeta segments was used in the multiplex PCR. The CDR3 region of rearranged TCR beta genes was amplified from genomic DNA by a multiplex PCR assay. On the Illumina HiSeq System, the amplified TCR beta libraries were sequenced as 87-base-pair reads. From the authors' description of their analysis: In a later analysis, 77 million or so unique TCR beta chains were counted across the roughly 700 repertoires, and roughly 11 million of these chains were shared by at least two donors. A nearest-neighbor algorithm error-corrected the raw reads and collapsed the reads into unique sequences, merging closely related sequences to remove PCR and sequencing errors. Alignment of CDR3 sequences to IMGT reference sequences was used to assign V, D and J gene segments. For a sequence to be retained, a match of at least six nucleotides to both a V gene segment and a J gene segment was required. A rearrangement was called productive if the CDR3 had no stop codons and remained in frame with V and J, and every other rearrangement was called non-productive. CDR3 was defined according to IMGT convention as the region running from the second conserved V-encoded cysteine to the conserved J-encoded phenylalanine. The earlier analysis of about 610 of the donors excluded any sequence lacking an unambiguous match to a single V gene segment. In an earlier analysis of a few hundred of the donors, V segments were called functional above 56.7% productive rearrangements and were called segregating when the between-donor standard deviation exceeded 5%. A statistical classification framework was built for diagnosing cytomegalovirus status from the catalog of TCR beta chain sequences. V and J gene assignment, in a later analysis, came from comparing TCR nucleotide sequences with IMGT/GENE-DB human TR gene sequences. The TCRdist pipeline was used in a later analysis to assign CDR3 sequences and most-parsimonious VDJ recombination scenarios. In a later analysis, every TCR beta chain was defined by the combination of its CDR3 amino acid sequence and its V-gene family, and reads without a unique V-gene family were dropped. A later analysis removed over 500 highly shared, low-generation-probability nucleotide sequences to deal with suspected cross-contamination and a sequencing artifact. In a later analysis, a clonal expansion index was calculated for each public chain from normalized within-repertoire ranks of inferred template counts. Generation probabilities in a later analysis came from a VDJ recombination model fitted to out-of-frame rearrangements, and those results were checked against IGoR. Hypergeometric tests were used in a later analysis to score TCR-TCR, TCR-HLA and TCR-CMV co-occurrence, with a repertoire-size bias correction applied to the TCR pairs. To estimate false discovery rates, a later analysis permuted the HLA or CMV assignments 20 times. In a later analysis, co-occurring TCRs were grouped using DBSCAN, with TCRdist sequence similarity added in when clustering inside HLA-allele-positive subsets. Repertoires with fewer than 30,000 or more than 120,000 public chains were left out of co-occurrence clustering, as were four to six repertoires with anomalous nucleotide sharing. In its TCRdb copy, this immuneACCESS table keeps in-frame sequences only and misses some clones. Where compared with another copy, unresolved V genes explain less than half of these, and the others have no known cause. D and trimming come from the DNA, and the V and J calls and clone size come from that table. The sample profile shows roughly 200,000 clones; over 80% of them were found once. The ten largest clones add up to under 0.85% of the sample.

There are 20 amino acids in the CDR3, from cysteine to phenylalanine inclusive. Only CDR3 DNA is held: 60 bases, read in frame from base 1. Compared with germline, V lacks 4 bases and J lacks 0 bases; bases without a gene match: 17. The germline V gene (reference sequence) yields SGHKS for CDR1 and YYEKEE for CDR2. Sequences were obtained from PBMCs. The sequence joins TRBV5-5 to TRBJ1-5; TRBD1 agrees with 9 junctional bases. This clonotype was sampled from a boy aged 2 to 10 in good health and CMV-seronegative. The CDR3 reads CASSNQGQGAANNSNQPQHF. The nucleotide sequence reads as follows: TGTGCCAGCAGCAACCAGGGACAGGGTGCGGCCAATAATAGCAATCAGCCCCAGCATTTT.